This T cell receptor beta chain was recovered during a study of blood T cell repertoires in COVID-19. In the study overall: Specimens from acute and convalescent COVID-19 originated in the United States, Italy and Spain. Sources were T cells, B-cell-depleted T cells, or PBMCs; the material itself was cDNA or gDNA.

Original processing notes: For nucleated cells, counts were estimated from reference gene primer amplification. Some clones are missing from TCRdb's copy, which holds only in-frame ones; the method was immunoSEQ multiplex PCR. That table gives V, J and clone size, and the DNA gave D and trimming. The sample includes 15,000 to 17,000 clones, roughly 76% of them seen just once. The CDR3 consists of 15 residues. Trimming removed 0 bases from V and 4 bases from J, with 13 bases in between. CDR1 is SGHNT, CDR2 YYREEE, per germline (reference sequence). By proportion, this clone is medium-sized. Material: peripheral blood. The TCR originated in a man in his 70s with active or convalescent COVID-19. The chain has TRBV5-4 and TRBJ1-1; no reliable D call. The CDR3 loop reads CASSLGPGRGTEAFF. CDR3 DNA: TGTGCCAGCAGCTTGGGGCCGGGCCGGGGCACTGAAGCTTTCTTT.